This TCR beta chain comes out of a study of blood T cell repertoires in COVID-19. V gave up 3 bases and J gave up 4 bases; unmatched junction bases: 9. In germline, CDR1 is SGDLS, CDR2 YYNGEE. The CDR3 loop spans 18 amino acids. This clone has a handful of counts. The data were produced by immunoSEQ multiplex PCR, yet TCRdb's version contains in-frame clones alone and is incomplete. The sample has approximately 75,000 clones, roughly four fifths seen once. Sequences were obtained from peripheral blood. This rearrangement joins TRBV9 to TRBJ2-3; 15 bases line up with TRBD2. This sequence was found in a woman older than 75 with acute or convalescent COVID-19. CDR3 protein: CASSAGLAGGLRADTQYF. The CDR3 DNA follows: TGTGCCAGCAGCGCCGGACTAGCGGGGGGGCTTAGGGCAGATACGCAGTATTTT.